This T cell receptor (beta chain) was identified during a study of blood T cells in healthy people across ages. The CDR3 extends over 13 amino acids. Germline CDR1 and CDR2: ENHRY and SYGVKD. Trimming took 6 bases from V and 8 from J, leaving 16 bases between them. A second PCR of about 7 to 11 cycles used a sample-barcoded 5' primer and a J-beta primer mix. Via MiXCR, TCRdb re-called the 5' RACE reads, giving one row per CDR3 protein. The sample yields some 1.8 million distinct CDR3 sequences, around 42% seen once. The receptor was derived from a human donor in good health. What was sequenced was blood. J is TRBJ1-2 and V is TRBV10-3; tentative D call: TRBD1 (6 bases). As DNA, the CDR3 is TGTGCCATCAGGGGTCGGGACACTGAGGGCTACACCTTC. Protein: CAIRGRDTEGYTF.